The 28 T cell receptor beta chains below come from one sample, sequenced in a study of shared clonotypes between healthy human individuals. Some clones are missing from TCRdb's copy, which holds only in-frame ones; the method was immunoSEQ multiplex PCR. The profile shows about 480,000 clones, almost 80% of them singletons. The source material was PBMCs. These receptor sequences come from a middle-aged woman in good health. Some clones in this sample may be carry-over from other donors' samples.

The rearrangement links TRBV27 to TRBJ2-2; D possibly corresponds to TRBD2 (6 bases). Trimming left V 4 bases short and J 8 bases short, with 11 bases between. This CDR3 spans 13 amino acids. Germline V gene data show CDR1 as MNHEY and CDR2 as SMNVEV (reference sequence). This chain's CDR3 is CASSWGLAGELFF. As DNA, the CDR3 is TGTGCCAGCAGTTGGGGTCTAGCGGGGGAGCTGTTTTTT.

The chain has TRBV7-3 and TRBJ2-1; 9 bases match TRBD2. With 5 bases clipped from V and 6 bases from J, the junction kept 5 bases outside the gene matches. Germline assignment: CDR1 SGHTA and CDR2 FQGTGA. The CDR3 runs to 14 residues. The CDR3 region is CASSVTSGFNEQFF. DNA for the CDR3: TGTGCCAGCAGCGTGACTAGCGGTTTCAATGAGCAGTTCTTC.

J is TRBJ2-3 and V is TRBV10-2, with 9 bases that match TRBD1. Germline lookup yields CDR1 WSHSY and CDR2 SAAADI. V lost 6 bases, J lost 2 bases, and 15 bases stayed unmatched. The CDR3 totals 18 residues. The CDR3 protein is CASSASAGTGISTDTQYF. The CDR3 region has the DNA TGCGCCAGCAGCGCCTCCGCCGGGACAGGGATATCCACAGATACGCAGTATTTT.

The CDR3 DNA reads as TGTGCCAGCAGTTCGACAGGGGATACGCAGTATTTT. It translates to CASSSTGDTQYF. The chain joins TRBV6-6 to TRBJ2-3, with TRBD1 identical over 7 bases. The CDR3 runs to 12 residues. V lost 4 bases, J lost 6 bases, and 1 base stayed unmatched. CDR1 and CDR2 (germline): MNHNY, SVGAGI (reference sequence).

This clone was counted only a few times. The chain combines TRBV5-1 with TRBJ2-3; D not resolved. There are 11 residues in the CDR3. Germline assignment: CDR1 SGHRS and CDR2 YFSETQ. The ends were cut back, 5 bases at V and 5 bases at J, with 6 bases in the middle. CDR3 in amino acids: CASRSGDTQYF. The DNA of the CDR3 is TGCGCCAGCAGGTCCGGAGATACGCAGTATTTT.

The chain's CDR3 is CASSFLFSSANQPQHF. The CDR3 region has the DNA TGTGCCAGCAGTTTCCTATTCAGCAGCGCGAATCAGCCCCAGCATTTT. This chain uses TRBV28 with TRBJ1-5; D gene unclear. Trimming left V 3 bases short and J 4 bases short, with 16 bases between. Germline CDR1 and CDR2: MDHEN and SYDVKM. The CDR3 covers 16 residues.

The chain carries TRBV2 and TRBJ1-5; 8 bases line up with TRBD1. The CDR3 has 15 amino acids. V lost 4 bases, J lost 1 base, and 3 bases stayed unmatched. Germline CDR1 SNHLY, CDR2 FYNNEI. This CDR3 reads CASSGQGLSNQPQHF. As DNA, the CDR3 is TGTGCCAGCAGTGGACAGGGGCTGAGCAATCAGCCCCAGCATTTT.

Notes on this clone: Other DNA variants within this sample encode the same CDR3. V gene TRBV5-1 combines with J gene TRBJ2-2; the D call may be TRBD1 or TRBD2 (5 bases each). V was pared by 4 bases and J by 4 bases, with 11 bases between. CDR3 length: 14 amino acids. Looked up from germline, CDR1 is SGHRS and CDR2 is YFSETQ. CDR3 residues: CASSPGQITGELFF. CDR3 bases: TGCGCCAGCAGCCCGGGGCAGATCACCGGGGAGCTGTTTTTT.

This chain joins TRBV29-1 and TRBJ2-3, with unresolved D. Germline CDR1 and CDR2: SQVTM and ANQGSEA. The CDR3 is 11 residues long. V was trimmed by 3 bases and J by 6 bases, leaving 7 bases between them. CDR3 protein: CSVEMLDTQYF. The CDR3 DNA reads TGCAGCGTTGAGATGCTTGATACGCAGTATTTT.

This clone was seen only a few times. This chain joins TRBV10-3 and TRBJ1-1; D unclear. The CDR3 loop spans 12 amino acids. V shed 9 bases and J shed 5 bases, with 13 bases lying between them. Per the germline V gene, CDR1 is ENHRY and CDR2 is SYGVKD. The CDR3 region is CAIAAAGTEAFF. Written as DNA, the CDR3 is TGTGCCATTGCGGCAGCGGGGACTGAAGCTTTCTTT.

The V gene is TRBV11-2, the J gene TRBJ2-2, with 7 bases fitting TRBD2. The trim removed 1 base at V and 4 bases at J, leaving 6 bases unmatched. CDR1 is SGHAT, CDR2 FQNNGV, per germline. The CDR3 spans 16 residues. The CDR3 DNA is TGTGCCAGCAGCTTAGGTCACCTAGCGGCCACCGGGGAGCTGTTTTTT. This sequence encodes CASSLGHLAATGELFF.

In regard to this clone: The sample carries other DNA sequences with the same CDR3. This chain joins TRBV6-1 and TRBJ1-2; possibly TRBD1 for D (6 bases). This CDR3 is 13 amino acids long. Germline V lookup: CDR1 MNHNS, CDR2 SASEGT. The germline V and J ends were trimmed by 2 bases and 6 bases, with 10 bases remaining between them. The CDR3 region is CASSERGVDGYTF. In nucleotides, the CDR3 is TGTGCCAGCAGTGAAAGGGGGGTTGATGGCTACACCTTC.

V usage is TRBV7-9 and J usage is TRBJ2-6, with unresolved D. The CDR3 has 14 residues. Looked up from germline, CDR1 is SEHNR and CDR2 is FQNEAQ (reference sequence). V lost 2 bases and J 3 bases, leaving 5 bases between the germline ends. Here the CDR3 reads CASSLTGGANVLTF. The CDR3, as DNA: TGTGCCAGCAGCTTAACTGGTGGGGCCAACGTCCTGACTTTC.

This rearrangement joins TRBV28 to TRBJ2-4, with 7 nucleotides matching TRBD2. The germline V gene has CDR1 MDHEN and CDR2 SYDVKM. Germline trimming cut 4 bases from V and 8 bases from J; bases unmatched to any gene: 17. This CDR3 region has 17 residues. CDR3 DNA sequence: TGTGCCAGCAGTTCTCGGGGAGGGAGGGCCTTAGTTGACATTCAGTACTTC. It is translated as CASSSRGGRALVDIQYF. The full variable domain, with the rest looked up from reference TRBV28 and TRBJ2-4, is DVKVTQSSRYLVKRTGEKVFLECVQDMDHENMFWYRQDPGLGLRLIYFSYDVKMKEKGDIPEGYSVSREKKERFSLILESASTNQTSMYLCASSSRGGRALVDIQYFGAGTRLSVL.

This chain uses TRBV29-1 with TRBJ2-7; D may match TRBD1 or TRBD2 (6 bases each). CDR1 SQVTM and CDR2 ANQGSEA come from the germline V gene. V lost 2 bases to trimming and J lost 7 bases, with 9 bases between them. CDR3 length: 11 amino acids. The CDR3, as DNA: TGCAGCGTTGAACGGGGGCGGGAGCAGTACTTC. Translation: CSVERGREQYF.

V is TRBV9 and J is TRBJ1-1; D might be TRBD1 (5 bases). This CDR3 is 14 amino acids long. Trimming shortened V by 1 base and J by 5 bases, and 12 bases separated the two germline ends. Germline lookup yields CDR1 SGDLS and CDR2 YYNGEE. CDR3 in DNA: TGTGCCAGCAGCGTAAATTGGGGGGAGACTGAAGCTTTCTTT. Translating it yields CASSVNWGETEAFF.

The chain couples TRBV7-2 to TRBJ2-5; the D is unclear. CDR1 SGHTA and CDR2 FQGNSA come from the germline V gene. V gave up 5 bases and J gave up 5 bases, with 18 bases separating them. The CDR3 is 15 residues long. The CDR3 DNA is TGTGCCAGCAGCATCACCCAATACACATGGGAGACCCAGTACTTC. It codes for CASSITQYTWETQYF.

J is TRBJ1-5 and V is TRBV19; D perhaps matches TRBD1 (6 bases). The germline V gene encodes CDR1 LNHDA and CDR2 SQIVND (reference sequence). Trimming removed 3 bases from V and 0 bases from J, with 9 bases in between. The length of the CDR3 is 15 residues. CDR3: CASSIQGYSNQPQHF. In DNA, the CDR3 is TGTGCCAGTAGTATCCAGGGGTATAGCAATCAGCCCCAGCATTTT.

The V and J genes are TRBV29-1 and TRBJ2-7; 7 bases agree with TRBD2. The germline V gene encodes CDR1 SQVTM and CDR2 ANQGSEA. V gave up 1 base and J gave up 5 bases; unmatched junction bases: 11. The CDR3 sequence is 15 residues long. The CDR3 sequence is CSVEVWRTGGDEQYF. The CDR3 region has the DNA TGCAGCGTTGAAGTTTGGCGGACGGGGGGAGACGAGCAGTACTTC.

The rearrangement links TRBV19 to TRBJ1-3; D is ambiguous. The CDR3 covers 16 residues. Germline loops: CDR1 LNHDA, CDR2 SQIVND (reference sequence). The germline V and J ends were trimmed by 7 bases and 2 bases, with 18 bases remaining between them. CDR3 nucleotides: TGTGCCAGTATGCTCCGGGGAAATGAGGCTGGAAACACCATATATTTT. It codes for CASMLRGNEAGNTIYF.

V gene TRBV30 combines with J gene TRBJ2-3; 8 bases line up with TRBD1. Germline CDR1 GTSNPN, CDR2 SVGIG (reference sequence). The CDR3 sequence is 16 residues long. Trimming took 3 bases from V and 2 from J; bases not matched to a gene: 10. This CDR3 is CAWSRGQGRNTDTQYF. In nucleotides, the CDR3 is TGTGCCTGGAGCCGAGGACAGGGACGTAACACAGATACGCAGTATTTT.

A word on this clone: A read error is the likely source, as a far larger clone sits one nucleotide away. The V gene is TRBV27, the J gene TRBJ2-1; D not certain. The germline V and J ends were trimmed by 6 bases and 3 bases, with 3 bases remaining between them. This CDR3 has 11 residues. Germline lookup yields CDR1 MNHEY and CDR2 SMNVEV (reference sequence). The chain's CDR3 is CASSYYNEQFF. The CDR3 DNA reads TGTGCCAGCAGCTACTACAATGAGCAGTTCTTC.

This clone was recorded a few times. The chain has TRBV7-2 and TRBJ1-2; tentatively, D is TRBD1 (5 bases). The V end was cut by 1 base, the J end by 1 base, with 22 bases between. CDR1 SGHTA and CDR2 FQGNSA come from the germline V gene. The CDR3 is made up of 19 amino acids. This CDR3 reads CASSLEWQGSTTVNYGYTF. The CDR3 region has the DNA TGTGCCAGCAGCTTAGAGTGGCAGGGTAGTACCACTGTTAACTATGGCTACACCTTC.

This chain links TRBV10-1 with TRBJ2-3; the D is unclear. CDR3 length equals 16 residues. CDR1 is WNHNN, CDR2 SYGVQD, per germline (reference sequence). With 3 bases removed from V and 2 bases from J, the gap between germline ends came to 15 bases. The CDR3 spells CASSERSGSFTDTQYF. The CDR3 bases are TGCGCCAGCAGTGAACGGTCCGGATCCTTCACAGATACGCAGTATTTT.

In this sample, this clone turned up once. The germline gene is not matched at one end of the junction; a read error may be the cause. The rearrangement links TRBV7-7 to TRBJ2-2, with 9 bases aligning to TRBD2. CDR3 size: 15 residues. In germline, CDR1 is SSHAT, CDR2 FNYEAQ (reference sequence). The CDR3 spells CASSSTSGNTGELFF. The CDR3 DNA is TGTGCTAGCAGCTCGACTAGCGGGAACACCGGGGAGCTGTTTTTT. The complete variable domain, with remaining parts taken from reference TRBV7-7 and TRBJ2-2, reads GAGVSQSPRYKVTKRGQDVTLRCDPISSHATLYWYQQALGQGPEFLTYFNYEAQPDKSGLPSDRFSAERPEGSISTLTIQRTEQRDSAMYRCASSSTSGNTGELFFGEGSRLTVL.

The genes are TRBV29-1 and TRBJ2-3; 15 bases match TRBD2. The junction had 5 bases not matched to a gene; V was cut back by 2 bases and J by 5 bases. Looked up from germline, CDR1 is SQVTM and CDR2 is ANQGSEA. This CDR3 is 16 amino acids long. CDR3 nucleotide sequence: TGCAGCGTTGAAAAAGGACTAGCGGGAGGGATAGATACGCAGTATTTT. Amino acids: CSVEKGLAGGIDTQYF.

The V call is TRBV9, the J call TRBJ2-5; the match to TRBD2 covers 13 bases. J gave up 0 bases and V 3 bases, and 2 bases lay outside the gene matches. Germline V lookup: CDR1 SGDLS, CDR2 YYNGEE. The CDR3 runs to 16 residues. Here the CDR3 DNA reads TGTGCCAGCAGCGGGGGGACTAGCGGGAACCAAGAGACCCAGTACTTC. Its translation: CASSGGTSGNQETQYF.

This sequence joins TRBV30 and TRBJ1-5; D remains ambiguous. The CDR3 length is 13 residues. V was pared by 0 bases and J by 5 bases, with 8 bases between. Germline assignment: CDR1 GTSNPN and CDR2 SVGIG (reference sequence). In nucleotides, the CDR3 is TGTGCCTGGAGTGTAACTCCCGATCAGCCCCAGCATTTT. It yields the protein CAWSVTPDQPQHF.